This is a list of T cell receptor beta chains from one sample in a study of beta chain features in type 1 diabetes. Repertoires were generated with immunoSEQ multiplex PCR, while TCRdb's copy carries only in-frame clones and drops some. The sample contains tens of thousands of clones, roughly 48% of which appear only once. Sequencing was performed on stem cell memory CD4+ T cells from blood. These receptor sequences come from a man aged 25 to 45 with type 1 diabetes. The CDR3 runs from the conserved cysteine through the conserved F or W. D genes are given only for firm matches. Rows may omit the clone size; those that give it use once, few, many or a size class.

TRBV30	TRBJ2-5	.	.	TGTGCCTGGAGTGTGAGTTGGGAGACCCAGTACTTC	CAWSVSWETQYF
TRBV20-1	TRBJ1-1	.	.	TGCAGCATCCTTAGCAGCACTGAAGCTTTCTTT	CSILSSTEAFF
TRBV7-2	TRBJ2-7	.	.	TGTGCCAGCAGCTTAACGCTAGCGCGGTACGAGCAGTACTTC	CASSLTLARYEQYF
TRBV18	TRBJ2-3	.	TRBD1	TGTGCCAGCTCGGGGACAGACTACACAGATACGCAGTATTTT	CASSGTDYTDTQYF
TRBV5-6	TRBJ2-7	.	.	TGTGCCAGCAGCGCCCGGGACTCAGCCTACGAGCAGTACTTC	CASSARDSAYEQYF
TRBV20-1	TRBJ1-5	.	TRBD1	TGCAGTGCCCCGGACAGGGGCCCCCAGCATTTT	CSAPDRGPQHF
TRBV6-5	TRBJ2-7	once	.	TGTGCCAGCAGAGAACAACAGGGAACCCCCTACGAGCAGTACTTC	CASREQQGTPYEQYF
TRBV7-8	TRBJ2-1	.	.	TGTGCCAGCAGCTTAGCGCAGAATGAGCAGTTCTTC	CASSLAQNEQFF
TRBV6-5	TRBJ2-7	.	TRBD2	TGTGCCAGCAGCCCTAGCGGGAAAATTGTTTACGAGCAGTACTTC	CASSPSGKIVYEQYF
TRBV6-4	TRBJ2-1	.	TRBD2	TGTGCCAGCAGTCAAATAGCGGGAGGGCCATATGAGCAGTTCTTC	CASSQIAGGPYEQFF
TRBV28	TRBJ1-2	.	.	TGTGCCAGCCTGAGGCAGCAGGGCATCGGCTACACCTTC	CASLRQQGIGYTF
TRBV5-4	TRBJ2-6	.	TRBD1	TGTGCCAGCAGCACCGGCCCTCGGGACAGGGGCTCTGGGGCCAACGTCCTGACTTTC	CASSTGPRDRGSGANVLTF